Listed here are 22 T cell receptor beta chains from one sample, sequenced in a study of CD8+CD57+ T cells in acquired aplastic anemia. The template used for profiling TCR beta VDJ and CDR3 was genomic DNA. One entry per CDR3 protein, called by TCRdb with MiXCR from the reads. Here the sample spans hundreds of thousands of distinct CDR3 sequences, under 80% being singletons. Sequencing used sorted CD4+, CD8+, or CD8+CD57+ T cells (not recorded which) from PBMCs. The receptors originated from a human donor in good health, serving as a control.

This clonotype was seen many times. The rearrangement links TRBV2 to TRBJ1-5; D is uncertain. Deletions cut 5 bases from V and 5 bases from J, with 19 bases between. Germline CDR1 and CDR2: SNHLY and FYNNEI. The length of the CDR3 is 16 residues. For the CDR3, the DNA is TGTGCCAGCAGTCGTAGGGATGAGGAAGTAGATCAGCCCCAGCATTTT. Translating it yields CASSRRDEEVDQPQHF.

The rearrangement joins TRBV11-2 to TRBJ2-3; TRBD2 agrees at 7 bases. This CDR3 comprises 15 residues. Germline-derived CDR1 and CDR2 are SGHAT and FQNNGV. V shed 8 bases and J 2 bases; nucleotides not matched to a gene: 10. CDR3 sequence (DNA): TGTGCCAGCGGGGGAGGGAATGTCTACACAGATACGCAGTATTTT. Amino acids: CASGGGNVYTDTQYF. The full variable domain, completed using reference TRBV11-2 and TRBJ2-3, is EAGVAQSPRYKIIEKRQSVAFWCNPISGHATLYWYQQILGQGPKLLIQFQNNGVVDDSQLPKDRFSAERLKGVDSTLKIQPAKLEDSAVYLCASGGGNVYTDTQYFGPGTRLTVL.

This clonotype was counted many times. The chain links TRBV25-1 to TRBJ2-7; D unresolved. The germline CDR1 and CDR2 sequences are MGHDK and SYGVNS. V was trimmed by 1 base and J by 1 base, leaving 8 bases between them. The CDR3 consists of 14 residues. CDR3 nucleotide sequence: TGTGCCAGCAGTGAATTTGGGGAATCCTACGAGCAGTACTTC. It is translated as CASSEFGESYEQYF.

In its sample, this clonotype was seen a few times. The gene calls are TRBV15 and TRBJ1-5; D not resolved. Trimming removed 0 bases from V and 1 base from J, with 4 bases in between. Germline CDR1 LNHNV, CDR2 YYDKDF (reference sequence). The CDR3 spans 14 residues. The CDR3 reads CATSRETSNQPQHF. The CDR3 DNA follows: TGTGCCACCAGCAGAGAGACCAGCAATCAGCCCCAGCATTTT.

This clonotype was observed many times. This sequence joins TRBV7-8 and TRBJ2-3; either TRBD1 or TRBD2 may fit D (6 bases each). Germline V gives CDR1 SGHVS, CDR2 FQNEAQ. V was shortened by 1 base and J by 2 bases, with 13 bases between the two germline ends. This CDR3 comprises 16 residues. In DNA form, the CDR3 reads TGTGCCAGCAGCTTAGATCCGGGGGCGAACACAGATACGCAGTATTTT. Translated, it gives CASSLDPGANTDTQYF.

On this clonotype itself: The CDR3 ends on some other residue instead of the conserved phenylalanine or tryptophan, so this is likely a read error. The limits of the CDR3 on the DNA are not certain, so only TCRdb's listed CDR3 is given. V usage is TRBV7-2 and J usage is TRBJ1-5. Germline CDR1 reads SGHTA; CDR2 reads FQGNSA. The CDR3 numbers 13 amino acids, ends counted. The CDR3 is CASSLDSNQPQHL.

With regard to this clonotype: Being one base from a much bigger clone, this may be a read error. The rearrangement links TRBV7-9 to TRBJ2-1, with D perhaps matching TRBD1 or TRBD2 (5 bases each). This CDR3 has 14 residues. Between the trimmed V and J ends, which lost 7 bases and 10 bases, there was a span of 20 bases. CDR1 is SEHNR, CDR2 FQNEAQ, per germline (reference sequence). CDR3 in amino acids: CASTPRRGAREQFF. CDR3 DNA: TGTGCCAGCACACCTCGGAGAGGGGCCCGAGAGCAGTTCTTC.

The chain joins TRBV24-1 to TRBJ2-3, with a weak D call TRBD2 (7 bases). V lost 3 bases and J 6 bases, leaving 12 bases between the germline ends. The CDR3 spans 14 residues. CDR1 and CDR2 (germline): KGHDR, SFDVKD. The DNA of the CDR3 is TGTGCCACCAGTGATGAGGGGGGGCCGGATACGCAGTATTTT. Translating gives CATSDEGGPDTQYF.

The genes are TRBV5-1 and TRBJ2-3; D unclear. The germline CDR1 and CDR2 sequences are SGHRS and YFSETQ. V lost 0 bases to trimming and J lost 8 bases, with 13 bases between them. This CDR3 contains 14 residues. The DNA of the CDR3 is TGCGCCAGCAGCTTGGGACATACGAACGCTACGCAGTATTTT. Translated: CASSLGHTNATQYF. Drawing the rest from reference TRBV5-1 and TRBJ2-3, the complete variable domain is KAGVTQTPRYLIKTRGQQVTLSCSPISGHRSVSWYQQTPGQGLQFLFEYFSETQRNKGNFPGRFSGRQFSNSRSEMNVSTLELGDSALYLCASSLGHTNATQYFGPGTRLTVL.

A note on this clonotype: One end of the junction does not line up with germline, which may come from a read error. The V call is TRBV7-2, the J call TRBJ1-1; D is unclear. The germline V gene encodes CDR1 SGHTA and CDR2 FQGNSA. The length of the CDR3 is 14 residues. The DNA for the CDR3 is TGTGCCAGCAGCTTGAACACCGGGGAGACTTTTTTTGGCTTT. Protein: CASSLNTGETFFGF.

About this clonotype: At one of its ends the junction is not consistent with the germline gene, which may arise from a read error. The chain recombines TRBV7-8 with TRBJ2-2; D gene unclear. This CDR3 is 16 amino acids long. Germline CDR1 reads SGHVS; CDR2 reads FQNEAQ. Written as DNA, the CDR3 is TGTGCCACCAGCAGCAGGAGAGCCACGATCAACGGGGAGCTGTTTTTT. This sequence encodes CATSSRRATINGELFF.

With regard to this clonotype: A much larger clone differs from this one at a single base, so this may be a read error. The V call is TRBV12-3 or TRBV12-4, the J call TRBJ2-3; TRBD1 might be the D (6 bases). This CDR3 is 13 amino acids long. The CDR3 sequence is CDSSQDRDTPGYF. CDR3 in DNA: TGCGACAGCAGCCAAGATAGGGACACACCGGGGTATTTT.

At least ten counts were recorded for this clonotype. Here the CDR3 reads CASSVIRTGSETQYF. CDR3 bases: TGTGCCAGTAGTGTCATACGGACAGGGTCAGAGACCCAGTACTTC. The chain recombines TRBV19 with TRBJ2-5; 8 bases are shared with TRBD1. The CDR3 totals 15 residues. The ends lost 5 bases at V and 4 bases at J; junction bases unmatched: 9. Germline-derived CDR1 and CDR2 are LNHDA and SQIVND (reference sequence).

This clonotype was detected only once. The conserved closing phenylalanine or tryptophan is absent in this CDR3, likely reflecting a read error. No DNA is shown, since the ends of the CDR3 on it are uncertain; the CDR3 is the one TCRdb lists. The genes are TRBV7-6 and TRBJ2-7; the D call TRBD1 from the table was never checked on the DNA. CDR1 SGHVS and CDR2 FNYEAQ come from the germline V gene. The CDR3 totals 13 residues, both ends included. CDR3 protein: CASSSAQGDQAKN.

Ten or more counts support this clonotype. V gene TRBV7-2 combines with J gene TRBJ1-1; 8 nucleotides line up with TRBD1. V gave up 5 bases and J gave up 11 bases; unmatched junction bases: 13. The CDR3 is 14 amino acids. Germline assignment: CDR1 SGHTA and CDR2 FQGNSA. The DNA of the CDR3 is TGTGCCAGCAGCCACTCGGACAGGGAAAAGGAGGCTTTCTTT. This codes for CASSHSDREKEAFF.

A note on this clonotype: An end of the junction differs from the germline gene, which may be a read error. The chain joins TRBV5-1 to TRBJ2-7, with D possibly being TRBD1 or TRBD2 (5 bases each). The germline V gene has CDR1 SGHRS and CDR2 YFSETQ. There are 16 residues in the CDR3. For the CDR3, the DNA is TGTGCCAGCAGCCCAGGGACGGTGAACACGTTGGCCGAGCAGTACTTC. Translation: CASSPGTVNTLAEQYF.

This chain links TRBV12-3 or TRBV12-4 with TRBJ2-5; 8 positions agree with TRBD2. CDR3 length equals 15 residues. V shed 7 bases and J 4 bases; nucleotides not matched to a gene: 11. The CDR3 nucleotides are TGTGCCAGCAAGGGTAGCGGGGATCCCCGAGAGACCCAGTACTTC. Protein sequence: CASKGSGDPRETQYF.

CDR3 sequence reads: CASSLARGSNDAYTF. DNA of the CDR3: TGTGCCAGCAGTTTGGCCAGGGGGTCGAACGATGCCTACACCTTC. The rearrangement uses TRBV7-2 and TRBJ1-2, with TRBD1 matching 7 bases. The CDR3 contains 15 residues. Germline V gives CDR1 SGHTA, CDR2 FQGNSA. V lost 6 bases to trimming and J lost 10 bases; unmatched junction nucleotides: 17.

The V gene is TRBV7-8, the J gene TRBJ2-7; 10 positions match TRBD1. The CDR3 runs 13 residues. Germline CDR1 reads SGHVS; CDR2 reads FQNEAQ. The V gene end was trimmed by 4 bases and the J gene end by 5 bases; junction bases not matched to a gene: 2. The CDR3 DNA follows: TGTGCCAGCAGCTCCGGGACAGGGGACGAGCAGTACTTC. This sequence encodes CASSSGTGDEQYF.

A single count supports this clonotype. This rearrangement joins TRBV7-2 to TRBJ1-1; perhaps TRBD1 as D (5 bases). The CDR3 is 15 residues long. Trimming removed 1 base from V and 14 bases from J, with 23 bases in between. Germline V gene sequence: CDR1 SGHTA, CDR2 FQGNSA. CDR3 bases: TGTGCCAGCAGCTTAGTTGAGACTCATGGGACTTCACCCTTCTTT. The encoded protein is CASSLVETHGTSPFF.

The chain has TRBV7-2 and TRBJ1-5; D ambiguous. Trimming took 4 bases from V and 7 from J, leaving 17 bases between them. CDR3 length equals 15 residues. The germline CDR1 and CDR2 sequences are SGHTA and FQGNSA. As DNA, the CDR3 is TGTGCCAGCAGCTCGGCGACAAGCCCTGGCCAGCCCCAGCATTTT. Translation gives CASSSATSPGQPQHF.

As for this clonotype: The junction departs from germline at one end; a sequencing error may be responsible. The CDR3 region has the DNA TGTGCCAGCAGCTTAAATTTACGGACCGATCCTTCCCGCGTCTTC. Translation: CASSLNLRTDPSRVF. The chain has TRBV11-2 and TRBJ1-2; no clear D gene. CDR3 length equals 15 residues. Germline values: CDR1 SGHAT, CDR2 FQNNGV. The entire variable domain, with the rest obtained from reference TRBV11-2 and TRBJ1-2, is as follows: EAGVAQSPRYKIIEKRQSVAFWCNPISGHATLYWYQQILGQGPKLLIQFQNNGVVDDSQLPKDRFSAERLKGVDSTLKIQPAKLEDSAVYLCASSLNLRTDPSRVFGSGTRLTVV.